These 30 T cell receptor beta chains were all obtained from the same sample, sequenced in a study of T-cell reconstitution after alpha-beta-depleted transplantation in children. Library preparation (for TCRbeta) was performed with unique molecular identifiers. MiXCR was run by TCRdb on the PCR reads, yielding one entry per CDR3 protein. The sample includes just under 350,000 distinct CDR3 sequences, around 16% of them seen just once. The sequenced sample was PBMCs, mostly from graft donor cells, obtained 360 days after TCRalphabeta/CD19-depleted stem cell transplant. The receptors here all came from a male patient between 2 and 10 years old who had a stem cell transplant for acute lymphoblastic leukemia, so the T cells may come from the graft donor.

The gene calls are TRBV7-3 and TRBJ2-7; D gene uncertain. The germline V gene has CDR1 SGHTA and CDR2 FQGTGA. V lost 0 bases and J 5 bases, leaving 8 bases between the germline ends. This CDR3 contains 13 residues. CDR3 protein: CASSLTGRDEQYF. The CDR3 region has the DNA TGTGCCAGCAGCTTAACTGGGCGTGACGAGCAGTACTTC.

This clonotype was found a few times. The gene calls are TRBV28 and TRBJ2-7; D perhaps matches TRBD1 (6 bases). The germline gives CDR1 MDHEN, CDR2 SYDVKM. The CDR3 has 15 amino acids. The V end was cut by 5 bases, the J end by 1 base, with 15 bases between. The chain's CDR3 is CASSPQGFLSYEQYF. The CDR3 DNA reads TGTGCCAGCAGTCCCCAGGGGTTCCTATCCTACGAGCAGTACTTC.

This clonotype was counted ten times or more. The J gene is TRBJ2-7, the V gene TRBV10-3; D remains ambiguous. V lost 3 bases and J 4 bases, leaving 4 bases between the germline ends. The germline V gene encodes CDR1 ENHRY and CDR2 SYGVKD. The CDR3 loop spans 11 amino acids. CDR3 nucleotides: TGTGCCATCAGTGACGGATACGAGCAGTACTTC. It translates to CAISDGYEQYF.

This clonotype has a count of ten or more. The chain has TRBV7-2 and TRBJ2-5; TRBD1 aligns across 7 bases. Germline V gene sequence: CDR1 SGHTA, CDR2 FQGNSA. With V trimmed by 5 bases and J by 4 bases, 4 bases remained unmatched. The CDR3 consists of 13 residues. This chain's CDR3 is CASSQHRGETQYF. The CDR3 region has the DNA TGTGCCAGCAGCCAACACAGGGGAGAGACCCAGTACTTC.

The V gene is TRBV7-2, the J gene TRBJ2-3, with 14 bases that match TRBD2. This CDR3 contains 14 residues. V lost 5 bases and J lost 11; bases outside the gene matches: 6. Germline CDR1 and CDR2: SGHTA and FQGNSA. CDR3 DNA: TGTGCCAGCAGCCCGGGACTAGCGGGAGATCTGCAGTATTTT. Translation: CASSPGLAGDLQYF.

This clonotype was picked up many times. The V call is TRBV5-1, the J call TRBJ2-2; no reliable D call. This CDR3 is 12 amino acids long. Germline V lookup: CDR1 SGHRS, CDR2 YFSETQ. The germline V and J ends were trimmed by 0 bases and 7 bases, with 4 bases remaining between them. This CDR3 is CASSLVFGELFF. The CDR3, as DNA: TGCGCCAGCAGCTTGGTGTTCGGGGAGCTGTTTTTT.

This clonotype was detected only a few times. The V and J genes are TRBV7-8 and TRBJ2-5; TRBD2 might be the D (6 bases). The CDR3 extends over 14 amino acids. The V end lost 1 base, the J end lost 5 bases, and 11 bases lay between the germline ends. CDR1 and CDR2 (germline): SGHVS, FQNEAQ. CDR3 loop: CASSLEWGRETQYF. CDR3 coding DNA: TGTGCCAGCAGCTTAGAGTGGGGGAGGGAGACCCAGTACTTC.

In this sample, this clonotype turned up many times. CDR3: CASSQRGLAGAGEQFF. DNA of the CDR3: TGCGCCAGCAGCCAAAGAGGACTAGCGGGAGCGGGTGAGCAGTTCTTC. This rearrangement joins TRBV4-3 to TRBJ2-1, with 13 bases that match TRBD2. The J segment lost 9 bases and the V segment lost 2 bases, leaving 7 bases of the junction unmatched. The CDR3 loop spans 16 amino acids. Germline V gene lookup returns CDR1 LGHNA and CDR2 YSLEER.

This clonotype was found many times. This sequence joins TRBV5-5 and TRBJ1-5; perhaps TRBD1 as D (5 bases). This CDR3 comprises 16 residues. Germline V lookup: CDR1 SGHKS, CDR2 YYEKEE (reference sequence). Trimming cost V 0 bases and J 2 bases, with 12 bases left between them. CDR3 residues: CASSLGRGGRNQPQHF. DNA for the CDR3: TGTGCCAGCAGCTTGGGTAGGGGAGGGCGCAATCAGCCCCAGCATTTT.

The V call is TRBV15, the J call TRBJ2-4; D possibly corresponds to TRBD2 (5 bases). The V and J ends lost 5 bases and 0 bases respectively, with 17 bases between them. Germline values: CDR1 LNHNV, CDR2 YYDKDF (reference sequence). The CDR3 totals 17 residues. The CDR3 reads CATSEGRAPIAKNIQYF. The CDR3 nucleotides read TGTGCCACCAGCGAGGGCCGAGCCCCGATAGCCAAAAACATTCAGTACTTC.

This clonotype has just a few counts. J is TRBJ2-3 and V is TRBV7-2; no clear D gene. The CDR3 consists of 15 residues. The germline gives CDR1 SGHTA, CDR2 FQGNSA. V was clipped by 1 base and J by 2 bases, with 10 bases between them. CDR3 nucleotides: TGTGCCAGCAGCTTAGAGGTTCTAGACACAGATACGCAGTATTTT. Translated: CASSLEVLDTDTQYF.

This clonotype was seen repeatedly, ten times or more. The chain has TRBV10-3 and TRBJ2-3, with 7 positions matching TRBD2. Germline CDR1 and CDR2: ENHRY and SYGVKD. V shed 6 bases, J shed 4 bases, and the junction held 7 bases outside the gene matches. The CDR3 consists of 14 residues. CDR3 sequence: CAIRSGTGADTQYF. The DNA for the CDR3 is TGTGCCATCAGAAGCGGGACGGGTGCAGATACGCAGTATTTT.

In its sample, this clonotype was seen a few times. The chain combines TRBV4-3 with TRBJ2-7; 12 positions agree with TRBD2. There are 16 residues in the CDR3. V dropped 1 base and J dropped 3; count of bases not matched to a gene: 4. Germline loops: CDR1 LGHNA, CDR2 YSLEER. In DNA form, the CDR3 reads TGCGCCAGCAGCCAAGTAGGACTAGCGGGATTCTACGAGCAGTACTTC. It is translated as CASSQVGLAGFYEQYF.

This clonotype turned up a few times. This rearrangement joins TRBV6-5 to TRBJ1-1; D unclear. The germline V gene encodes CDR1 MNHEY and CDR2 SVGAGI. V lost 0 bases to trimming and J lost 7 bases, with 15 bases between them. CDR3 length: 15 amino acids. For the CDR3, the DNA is TGTGCCAGCAGTTACTCGTACGGACCCTCTGGTGAAGCTTTCTTT. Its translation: CASSYSYGPSGEAFF.

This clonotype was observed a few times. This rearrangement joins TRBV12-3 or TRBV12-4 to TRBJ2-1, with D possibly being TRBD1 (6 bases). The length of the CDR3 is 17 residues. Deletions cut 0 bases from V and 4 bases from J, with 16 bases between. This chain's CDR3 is CASSLARYREGYNEQFF. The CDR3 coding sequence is TGTGCCAGCAGTTTAGCGCGGTACAGGGAAGGGTACAATGAGCAGTTCTTC.

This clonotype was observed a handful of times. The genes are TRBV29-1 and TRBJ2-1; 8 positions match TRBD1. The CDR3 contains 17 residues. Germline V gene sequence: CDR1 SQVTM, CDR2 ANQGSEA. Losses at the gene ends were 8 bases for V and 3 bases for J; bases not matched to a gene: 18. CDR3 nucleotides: TGCAGCTTCCAGGGGGCCCCGAGCGGGCGAAACTACAATGAGCAGTTCTTC. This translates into CSFQGAPSGRNYNEQFF.

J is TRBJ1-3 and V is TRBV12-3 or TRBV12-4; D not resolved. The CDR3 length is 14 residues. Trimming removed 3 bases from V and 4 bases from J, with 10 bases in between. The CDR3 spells CASSFISGGNTIYF. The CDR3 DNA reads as TGTGCCAGCAGTTTCATTTCTGGGGGAAACACCATATATTTT.

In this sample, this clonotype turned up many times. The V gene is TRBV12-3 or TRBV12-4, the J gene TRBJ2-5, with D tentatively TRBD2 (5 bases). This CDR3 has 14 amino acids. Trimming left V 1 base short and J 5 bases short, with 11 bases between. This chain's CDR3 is CASSLGRGMETQYF. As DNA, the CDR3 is TGTGCCAGCAGTTTAGGCAGAGGGATGGAGACCCAGTACTTC.

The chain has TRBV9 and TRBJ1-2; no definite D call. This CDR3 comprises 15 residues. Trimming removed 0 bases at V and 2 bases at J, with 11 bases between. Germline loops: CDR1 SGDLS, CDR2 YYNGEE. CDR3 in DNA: TGTGCCAGCAGCGTAGATCCTACGCTGAACTATGGCTACACCTTC. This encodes CASSVDPTLNYGYTF.

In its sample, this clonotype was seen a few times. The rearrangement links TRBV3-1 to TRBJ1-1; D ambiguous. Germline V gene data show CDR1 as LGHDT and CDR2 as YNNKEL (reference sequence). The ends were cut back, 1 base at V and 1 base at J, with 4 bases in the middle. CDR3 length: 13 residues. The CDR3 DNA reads TGTGCCAGCAGCCAAGGCGGGAACACTGAAGCTTTCTTT. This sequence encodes CASSQGGNTEAFF.

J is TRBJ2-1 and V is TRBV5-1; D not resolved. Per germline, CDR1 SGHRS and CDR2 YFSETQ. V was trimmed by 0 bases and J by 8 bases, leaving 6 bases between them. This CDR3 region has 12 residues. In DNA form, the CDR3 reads TGCGCCAGCAGCTTGGAGGTGTATGAGCAGTTCTTC. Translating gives CASSLEVYEQFF.

In DNA, the CDR3 is TGTGCCAGCAGCGTAGGATCAGGGCCGAACTATGGCTACACCTTC. This translates into CASSVGSGPNYGYTF. The chain employs TRBV9 and TRBJ1-2, with a weak D call TRBD1 (5 bases). Trimming removed 0 bases at V and 2 bases at J, with 11 bases between. The CDR3 totals 15 residues. Germline V lookup: CDR1 SGDLS, CDR2 YYNGEE.

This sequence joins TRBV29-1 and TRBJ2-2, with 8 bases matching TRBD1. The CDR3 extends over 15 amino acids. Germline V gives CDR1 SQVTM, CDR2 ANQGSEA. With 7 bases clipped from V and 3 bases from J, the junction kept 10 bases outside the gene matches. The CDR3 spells CSALAGTGDTGELFF. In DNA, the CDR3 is TGCAGCGCTTTGGCGGGGACAGGAGACACCGGGGAGCTGTTTTTT.

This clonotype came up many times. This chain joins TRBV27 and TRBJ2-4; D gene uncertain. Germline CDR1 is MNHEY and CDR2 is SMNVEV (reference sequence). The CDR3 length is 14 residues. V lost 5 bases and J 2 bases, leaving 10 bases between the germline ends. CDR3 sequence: CASSAATPKNIQYF. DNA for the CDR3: TGTGCCAGCAGTGCGGCCACCCCCAAAAACATTCAGTACTTC.

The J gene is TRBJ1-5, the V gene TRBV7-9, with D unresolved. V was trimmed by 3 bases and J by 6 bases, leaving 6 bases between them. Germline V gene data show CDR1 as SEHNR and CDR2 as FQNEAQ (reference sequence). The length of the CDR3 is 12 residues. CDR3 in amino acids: CASSFMGQPQHF. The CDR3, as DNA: TGTGCCAGCAGCTTTATGGGTCAGCCCCAGCATTTT.

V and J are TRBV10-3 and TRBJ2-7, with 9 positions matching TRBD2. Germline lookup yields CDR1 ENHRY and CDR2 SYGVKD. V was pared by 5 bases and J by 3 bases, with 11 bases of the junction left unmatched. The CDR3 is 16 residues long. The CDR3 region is CAISNLAGRRNYEQYF. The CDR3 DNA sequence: TGTGCCATCAGTAACCTAGCGGGACGAAGGAACTACGAGCAGTACTTC.

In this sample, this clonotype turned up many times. The CDR3 DNA reads as TGCAGCGTTGAGGGGACAGCCTCCTACGAGCAGTACTTC. Translated, it gives CSVEGTASYEQYF. The chain links TRBV29-1 to TRBJ2-7; TRBD1 matches 7 bases. The germline V gene encodes CDR1 SQVTM and CDR2 ANQGSEA. Unmatched junction bases numbered 2, after V lost 3 bases and J lost 0 bases. This CDR3 has 13 residues.

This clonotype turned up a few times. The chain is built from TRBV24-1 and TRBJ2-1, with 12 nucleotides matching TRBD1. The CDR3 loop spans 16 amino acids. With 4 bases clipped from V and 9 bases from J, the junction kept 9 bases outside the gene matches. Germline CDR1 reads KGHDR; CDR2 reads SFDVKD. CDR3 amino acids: CATSDYLRDRGREQFF. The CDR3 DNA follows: TGTGCCACCAGTGACTATTTGAGGGACAGGGGGCGTGAGCAGTTCTTC.

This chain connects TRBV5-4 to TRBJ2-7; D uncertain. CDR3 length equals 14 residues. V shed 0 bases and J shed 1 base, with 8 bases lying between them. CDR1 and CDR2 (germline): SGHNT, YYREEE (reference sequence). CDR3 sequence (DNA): TGTGCCAGCAGCTTGGGGCTAGGTTCCTACGAGCAGTACTTC. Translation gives CASSLGLGSYEQYF.

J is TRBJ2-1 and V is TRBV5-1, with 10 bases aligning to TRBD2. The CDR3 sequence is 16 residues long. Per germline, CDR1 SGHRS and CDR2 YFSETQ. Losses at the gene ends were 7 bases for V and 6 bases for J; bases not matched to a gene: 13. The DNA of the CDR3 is TGCGCCAGCCGGCTTGGGGGGACTAGCGACTCCAATGAGCAGTTCTTC. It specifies CASRLGGTSDSNEQFF.